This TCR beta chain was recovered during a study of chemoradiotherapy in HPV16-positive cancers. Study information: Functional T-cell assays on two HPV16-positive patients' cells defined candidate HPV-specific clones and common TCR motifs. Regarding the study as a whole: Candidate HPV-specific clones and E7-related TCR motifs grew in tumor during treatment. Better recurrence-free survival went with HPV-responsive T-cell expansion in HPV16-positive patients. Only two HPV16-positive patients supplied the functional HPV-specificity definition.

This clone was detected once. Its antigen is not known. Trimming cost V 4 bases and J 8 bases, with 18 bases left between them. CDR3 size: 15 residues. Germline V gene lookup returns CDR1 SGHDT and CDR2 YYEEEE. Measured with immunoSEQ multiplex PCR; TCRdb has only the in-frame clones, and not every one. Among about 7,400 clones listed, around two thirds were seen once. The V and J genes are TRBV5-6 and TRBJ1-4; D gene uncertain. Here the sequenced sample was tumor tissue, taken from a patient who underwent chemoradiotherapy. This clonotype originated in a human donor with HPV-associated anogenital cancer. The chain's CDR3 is CASSALDRPGEKLFF. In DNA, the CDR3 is TGTGCCAGCAGCGCTCTGGACCGACCGGGGGAAAAACTGTTTTTT. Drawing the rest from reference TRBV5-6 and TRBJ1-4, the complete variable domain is DAGVTQSPTHLIKTRGQQVTLRCSPKSGHDTVSWYQQALGQGPQFIFQYYEEEERQRGNFPDRFSGHQFPNYSSELNVNALLLGDSALYLCASSALDRPGEKLFFGSGTQLSVL.